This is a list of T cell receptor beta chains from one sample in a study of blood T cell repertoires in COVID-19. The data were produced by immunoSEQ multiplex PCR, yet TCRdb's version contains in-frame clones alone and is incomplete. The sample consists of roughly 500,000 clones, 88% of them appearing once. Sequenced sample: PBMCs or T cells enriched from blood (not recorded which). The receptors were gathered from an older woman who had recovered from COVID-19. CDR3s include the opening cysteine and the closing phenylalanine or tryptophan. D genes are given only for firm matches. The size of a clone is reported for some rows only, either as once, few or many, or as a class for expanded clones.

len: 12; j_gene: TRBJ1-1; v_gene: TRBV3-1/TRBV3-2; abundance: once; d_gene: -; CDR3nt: TGTGCCAGCACCTCCAGGGGCTCTGAAGCTTTCTTT; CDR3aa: CASTSRGSEAFF
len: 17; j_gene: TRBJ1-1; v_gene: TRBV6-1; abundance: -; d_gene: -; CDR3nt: TGTGCCAGCAGTGAAGTGGGGCTCGGGGGGAGGAACACTGAAGCTTTCTTT; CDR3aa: CASSEVGLGGRNTEAFF
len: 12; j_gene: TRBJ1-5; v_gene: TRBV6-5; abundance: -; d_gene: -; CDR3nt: TGTGCCAGCAGCCACCCCGGAGGGACGGACCATTTT; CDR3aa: CASSHPGGTDHF
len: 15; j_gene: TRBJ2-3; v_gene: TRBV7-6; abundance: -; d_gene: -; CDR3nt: TGTGCCAGCAGCTTCGGGTCAGGGGCCACAGATACGCAGTATTTT; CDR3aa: CASSFGSGATDTQYF
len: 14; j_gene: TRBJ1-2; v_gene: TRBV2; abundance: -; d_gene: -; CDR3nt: TGTGCCAGCAGTGAAGCGGCAGGCGGGGATGGCTACACCTTC; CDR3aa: CASSEAAGGDGYTF
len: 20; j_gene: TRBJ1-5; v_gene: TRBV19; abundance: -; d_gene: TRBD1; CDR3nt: TGTGCCAGCCCTTATCCACCCGGACAGGGGGATAGGAGGAGCAATCAGCCCCAGCATTTT; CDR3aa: CASPYPPGQGDRRSNQPQHF
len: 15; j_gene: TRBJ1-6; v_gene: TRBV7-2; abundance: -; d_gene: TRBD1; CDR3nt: TGTGCCAGCAGCTTTTCGCGGACAGGCGGTTCACCCCTCCACTTT; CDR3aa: CASSFSRTGGSPLHF
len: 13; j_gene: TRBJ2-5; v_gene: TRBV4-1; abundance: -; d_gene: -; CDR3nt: TGCGCCAGCAGCCTGGGACTCCCAGAGACCCAGTACTTC; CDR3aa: CASSLGLPETQYF
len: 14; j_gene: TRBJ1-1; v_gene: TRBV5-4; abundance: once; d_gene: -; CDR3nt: TGTGCCAGCAGCTTGGTAGCCAAGAACACTGAAGCTTTCTTT; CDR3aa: CASSLVAKNTEAFF
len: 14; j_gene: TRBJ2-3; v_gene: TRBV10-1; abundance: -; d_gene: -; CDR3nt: TGCGCCAGCAGTGAAGGCAGGATCACAGATACGCAGTATTTT; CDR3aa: CASSEGRITDTQYF
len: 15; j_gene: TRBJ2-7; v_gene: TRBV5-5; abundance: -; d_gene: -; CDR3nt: TGTGCCAGCAGCTTGCGTGCAGGGGCCGCCTACGAGCAGTACTTC; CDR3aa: CASSLRAGAAYEQYF
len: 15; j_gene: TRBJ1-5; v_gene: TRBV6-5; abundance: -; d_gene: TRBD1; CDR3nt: TGTGCCAGCAGCCAGGGACAGGGAGGCAATCAGCCCCAGCATTTT; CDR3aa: CASSQGQGGNQPQHF
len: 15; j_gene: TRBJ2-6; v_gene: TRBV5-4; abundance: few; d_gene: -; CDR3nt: TGTGCCAGCAGCTTACGCGCTTCTGGGGCCAACGTCCTGACTTTC; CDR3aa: CASSLRASGANVLTF
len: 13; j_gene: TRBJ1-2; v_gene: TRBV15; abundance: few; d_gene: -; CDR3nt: TGTGCCACCTACTTACAGGCTCCAATCGGCTACACCTTC; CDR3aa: CATYLQAPIGYTF
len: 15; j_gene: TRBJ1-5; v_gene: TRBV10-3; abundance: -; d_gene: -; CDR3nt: TGTGCCATCAGTGAGGCGGGGGGACACAATCAGCCCCAGCATTTT; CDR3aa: CAISEAGGHNQPQHF
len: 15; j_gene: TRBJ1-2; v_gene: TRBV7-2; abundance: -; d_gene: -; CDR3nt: TGTGCCAGCAGCCCTAGCACAACGCAGGTCTATGGCTACACCTTC; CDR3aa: CASSPSTTQVYGYTF